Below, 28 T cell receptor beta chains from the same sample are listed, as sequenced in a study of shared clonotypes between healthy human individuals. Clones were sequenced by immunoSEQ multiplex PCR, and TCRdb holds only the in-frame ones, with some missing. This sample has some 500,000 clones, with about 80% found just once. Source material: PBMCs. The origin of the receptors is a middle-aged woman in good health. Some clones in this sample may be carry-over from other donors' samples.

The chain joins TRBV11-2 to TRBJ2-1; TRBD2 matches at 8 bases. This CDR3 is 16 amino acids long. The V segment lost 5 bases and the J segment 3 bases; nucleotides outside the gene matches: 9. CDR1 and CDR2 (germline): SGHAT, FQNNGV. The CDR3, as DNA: TGTGCCAGCAGCCGGCCCGGGACTAGACTCTACAATGAGCAGTTCTTC. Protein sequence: CASSRPGTRLYNEQFF.

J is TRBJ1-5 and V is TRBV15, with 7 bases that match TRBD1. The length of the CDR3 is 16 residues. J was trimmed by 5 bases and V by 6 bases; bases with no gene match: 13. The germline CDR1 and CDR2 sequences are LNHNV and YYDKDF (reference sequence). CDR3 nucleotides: TGTGCCACCAGGCTTTACAGGGGTTCCGTGGATCAGCCCCAGCATTTT. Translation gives CATRLYRGSVDQPQHF. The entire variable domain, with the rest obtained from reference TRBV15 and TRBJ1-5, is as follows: DAMVIQNPRYQVTQFGKPVTLSCSQTLNHNVMYWYQQKSSQAPKLLFHYYDKDFNNEADTPDNFQSRRPNTSFCFLDIRSPGLGDTAMYLCATRLYRGSVDQPQHFGDGTRLSIL.

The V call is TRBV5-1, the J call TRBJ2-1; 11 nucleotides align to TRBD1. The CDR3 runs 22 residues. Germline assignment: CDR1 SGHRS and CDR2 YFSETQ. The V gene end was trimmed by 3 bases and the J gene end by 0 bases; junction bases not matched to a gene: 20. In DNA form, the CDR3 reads TGCGCCAGCAGCTCAGATGGACAGGGGGCGGGTACTCTACCTCGCTCCTACAATGAGCAGTTCTTC. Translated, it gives CASSSDGQGAGTLPRSYNEQFF.

The DNA for the CDR3 is TGTGCCAGCAGTGAATCCTGGAGGGGGGTCTCCTACAATGAGCAGTTCTTC. This gives the protein CASSESWRGVSYNEQFF. This rearrangement joins TRBV25-1 to TRBJ2-1; D is possibly TRBD1 or TRBD2 (6 bases each). CDR3 size: 17 residues. CDR1 is MGHDK and CDR2 is SYGVNS in the germline V gene. The germline V and J ends were trimmed by 1 base and 0 bases, with 13 bases remaining between them.

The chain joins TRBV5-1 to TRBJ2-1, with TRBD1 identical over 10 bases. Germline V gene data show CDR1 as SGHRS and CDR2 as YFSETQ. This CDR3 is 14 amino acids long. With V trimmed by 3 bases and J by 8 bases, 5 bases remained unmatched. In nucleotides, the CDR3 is TGCGCCAGCAGCTGGACGACAGGGGGCTATGAGCAGTTCTTC. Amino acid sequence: CASSWTTGGYEQFF.

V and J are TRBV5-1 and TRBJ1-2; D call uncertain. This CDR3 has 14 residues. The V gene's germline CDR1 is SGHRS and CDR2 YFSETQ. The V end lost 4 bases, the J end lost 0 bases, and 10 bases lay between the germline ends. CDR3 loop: CASSTDRSNYGYTF. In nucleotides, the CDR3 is TGCGCCAGCAGCACGGACCGGTCTAACTATGGCTACACCTTC. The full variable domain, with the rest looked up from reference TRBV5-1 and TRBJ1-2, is KAGVTQTPRYLIKTRGQQVTLSCSPISGHRSVSWYQQTPGQGLQFLFEYFSETQRNKGNFPGRFSGRQFSNSRSEMNVSTLELGDSALYLCASSTDRSNYGYTFGSGTRLTVV.

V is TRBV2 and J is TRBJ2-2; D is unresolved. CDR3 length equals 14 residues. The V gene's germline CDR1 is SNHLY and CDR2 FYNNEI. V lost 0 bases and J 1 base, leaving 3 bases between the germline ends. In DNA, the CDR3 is TGTGCCAGCAGTGAAGCGAGGAACACCGGGGAGCTGTTTTTT. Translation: CASSEARNTGELFF. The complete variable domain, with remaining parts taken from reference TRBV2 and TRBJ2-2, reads EPEVTQTPSHQVTQMGQEVILRCVPISNHLYFYWYRQILGQKVEFLVSFYNNEISEKSEIFDDQFSVERPDGSNFTLKIRSTKLEDSAMYFCASSEARNTGELFFGEGSRLTVL.

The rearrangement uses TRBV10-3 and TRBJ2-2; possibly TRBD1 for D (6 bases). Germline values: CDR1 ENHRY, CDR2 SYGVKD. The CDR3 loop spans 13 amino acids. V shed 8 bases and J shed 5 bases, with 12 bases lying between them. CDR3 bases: TGTGCCATCGGGGAAACAGGGACCGGGGAGCTGTTTTTT. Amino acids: CAIGETGTGELFF.

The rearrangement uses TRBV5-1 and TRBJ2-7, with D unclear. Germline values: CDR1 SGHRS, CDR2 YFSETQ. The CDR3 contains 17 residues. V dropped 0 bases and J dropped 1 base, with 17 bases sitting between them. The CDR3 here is CASSLAVNKLRSYEQYF. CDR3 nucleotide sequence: TGCGCCAGCAGCTTGGCCGTAAACAAGCTAAGATCCTACGAGCAGTACTTC.

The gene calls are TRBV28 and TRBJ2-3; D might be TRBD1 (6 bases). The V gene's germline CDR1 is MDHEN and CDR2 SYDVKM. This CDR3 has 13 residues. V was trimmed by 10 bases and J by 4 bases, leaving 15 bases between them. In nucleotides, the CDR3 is TGTGCCACCAGAACGCCAGGGGCAGATACGCAGTATTTT. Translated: CATRTPGADTQYF.

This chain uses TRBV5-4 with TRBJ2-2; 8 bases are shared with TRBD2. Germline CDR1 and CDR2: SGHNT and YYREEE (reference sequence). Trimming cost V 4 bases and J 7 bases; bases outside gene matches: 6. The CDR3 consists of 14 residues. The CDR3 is CASSREGNDGELFF. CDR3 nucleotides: TGTGCCAGCAGCCGGGAGGGCAATGACGGGGAGCTGTTTTTT.

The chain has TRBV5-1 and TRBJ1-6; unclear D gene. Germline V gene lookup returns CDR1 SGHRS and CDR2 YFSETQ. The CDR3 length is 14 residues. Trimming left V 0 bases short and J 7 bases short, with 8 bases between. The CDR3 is CASSLDQVNSPLHF. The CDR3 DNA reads TGCGCCAGCAGCTTGGACCAGGTGAATTCACCCCTCCACTTT.

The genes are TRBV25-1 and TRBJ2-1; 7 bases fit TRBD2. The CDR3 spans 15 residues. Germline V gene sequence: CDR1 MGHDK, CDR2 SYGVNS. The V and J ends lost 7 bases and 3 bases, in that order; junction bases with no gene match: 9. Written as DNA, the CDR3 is TGTGCCAGCACCCCTAGGGAGGGTTACTACAATGAGCAGTTCTTC. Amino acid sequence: CASTPREGYYNEQFF.

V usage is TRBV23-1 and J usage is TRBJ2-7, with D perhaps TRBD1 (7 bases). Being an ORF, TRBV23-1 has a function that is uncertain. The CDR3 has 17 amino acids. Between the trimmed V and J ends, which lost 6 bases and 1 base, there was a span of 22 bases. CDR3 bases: TGCGCCAGCAGCCGTTATCCAGGGGGACTGGGGTCCTACGAGCAGTACTTC. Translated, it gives CASSRYPGGLGSYEQYF.

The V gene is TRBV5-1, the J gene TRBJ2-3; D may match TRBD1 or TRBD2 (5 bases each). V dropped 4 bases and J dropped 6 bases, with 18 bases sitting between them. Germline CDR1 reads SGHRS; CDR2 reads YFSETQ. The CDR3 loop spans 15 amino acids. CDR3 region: CASSPGAGSSDTQYF. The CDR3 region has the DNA TGCGCCAGCAGCCCCGGGGCAGGATCATCGGATACGCAGTATTTT.

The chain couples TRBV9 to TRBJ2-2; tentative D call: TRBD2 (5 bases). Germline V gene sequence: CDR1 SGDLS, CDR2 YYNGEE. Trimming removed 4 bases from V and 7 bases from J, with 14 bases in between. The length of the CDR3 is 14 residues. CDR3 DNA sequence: TGTGCCAGCAGCCGGTACGGGATCGGCGGGGAGCTGTTTTTT. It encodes CASSRYGIGGELFF.

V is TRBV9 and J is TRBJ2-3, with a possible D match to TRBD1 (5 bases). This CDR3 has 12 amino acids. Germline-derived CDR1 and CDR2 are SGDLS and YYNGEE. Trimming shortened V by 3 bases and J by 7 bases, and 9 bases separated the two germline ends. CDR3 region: CASSAQGHTQYF. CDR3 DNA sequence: TGTGCCAGCAGCGCTCAGGGTCATACGCAGTATTTT.

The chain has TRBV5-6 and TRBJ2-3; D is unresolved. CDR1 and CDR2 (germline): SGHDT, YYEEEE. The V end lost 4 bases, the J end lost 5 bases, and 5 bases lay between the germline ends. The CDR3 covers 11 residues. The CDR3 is CASSMGDTQYF. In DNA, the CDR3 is TGTGCCAGCAGCATGGGAGATACGCAGTATTTT.

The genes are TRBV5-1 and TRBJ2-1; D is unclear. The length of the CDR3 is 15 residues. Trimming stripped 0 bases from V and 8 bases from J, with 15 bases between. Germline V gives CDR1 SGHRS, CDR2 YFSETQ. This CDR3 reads CASSLVDLVADEQFF. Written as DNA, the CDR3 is TGCGCCAGCAGCTTGGTAGACTTAGTCGCCGATGAGCAGTTCTTC.

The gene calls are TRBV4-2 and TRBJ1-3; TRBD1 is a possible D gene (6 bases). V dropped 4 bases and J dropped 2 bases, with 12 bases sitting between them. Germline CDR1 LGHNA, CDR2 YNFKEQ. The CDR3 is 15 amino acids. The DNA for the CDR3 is TGTGCCAGCAGCCGCTCACAGGGTGCTGGAAACACCATATATTTT. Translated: CASSRSQGAGNTIYF.

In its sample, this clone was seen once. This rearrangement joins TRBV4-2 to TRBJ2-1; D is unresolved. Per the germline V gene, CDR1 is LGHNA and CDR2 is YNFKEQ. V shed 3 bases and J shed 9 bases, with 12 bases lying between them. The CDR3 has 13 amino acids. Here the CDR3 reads CASSQSPRSEQFF. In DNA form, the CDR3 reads TGTGCCAGCAGCCAGTCCCCTAGGAGTGAGCAGTTCTTC.

Written as DNA, the CDR3 is TGTGCCAGCTCACCCTTAGCGGGAGGGTCTGGTACGCAGTATTTT. It encodes CASSPLAGGSGTQYF. The chain employs TRBV18 and TRBJ2-3; 11 bases align to TRBD2. Germline V CDR1 and CDR2: KGHSH, LQKENI. Losses at the gene ends were 3 bases for V and 8 bases for J; bases not matched to a gene: 7. CDR3 length: 15 residues. Drawing the rest from reference TRBV18 and TRBJ2-3, the complete variable domain is NAGVMQNPRHLVRRRGQEARLRCSPMKGHSHVYWYRQLPEEGLKFMVYLQKENIIDESGMPKERFSAEFPKEGPSILRIQQVVRGDSAAYFCASSPLAGGSGTQYFGPGTRLTVL.

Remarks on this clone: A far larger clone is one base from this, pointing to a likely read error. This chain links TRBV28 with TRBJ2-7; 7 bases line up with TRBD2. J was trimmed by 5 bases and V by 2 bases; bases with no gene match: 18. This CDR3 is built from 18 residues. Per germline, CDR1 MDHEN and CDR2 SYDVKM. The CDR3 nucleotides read TGTGCCAGCAGTTTAAGCGGGACTTTCACATTTAACACCCACGAGCAGTACTTC. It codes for CASSLSGTFTFNTHEQYF.

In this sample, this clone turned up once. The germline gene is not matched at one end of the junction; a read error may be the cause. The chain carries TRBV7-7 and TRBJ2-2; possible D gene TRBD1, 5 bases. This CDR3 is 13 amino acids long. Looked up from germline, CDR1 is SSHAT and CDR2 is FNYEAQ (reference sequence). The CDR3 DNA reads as TGTGCTAGCAGCTTAAGGGGCACCGGGGAGCTGTTTTTT. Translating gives CASSLRGTGELFF.

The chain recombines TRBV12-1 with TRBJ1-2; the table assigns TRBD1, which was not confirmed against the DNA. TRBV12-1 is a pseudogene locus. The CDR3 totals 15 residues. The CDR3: CASSFAPDRGNGYTF. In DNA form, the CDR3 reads TGTGCCAGCAGCTTTGCCCCGGACAGGGGAAACGGCTACACCTTC.

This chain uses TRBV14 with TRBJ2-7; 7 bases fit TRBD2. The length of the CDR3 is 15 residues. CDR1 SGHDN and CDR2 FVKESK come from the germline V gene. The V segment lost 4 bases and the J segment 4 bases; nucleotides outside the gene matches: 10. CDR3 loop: CASSRLSGGGYEQYF. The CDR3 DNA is TGTGCCAGCAGCCGTCTTTCGGGAGGTGGGTACGAGCAGTACTTC.

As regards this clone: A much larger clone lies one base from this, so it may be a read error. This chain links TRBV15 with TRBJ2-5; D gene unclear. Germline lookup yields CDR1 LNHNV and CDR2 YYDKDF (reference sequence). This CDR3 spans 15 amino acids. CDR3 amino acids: CATGRDPQQQETQYF. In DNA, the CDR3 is TGTGCCACCGGCAGAGATCCTCAGCAACAAGAGACCCAGTACTTC.

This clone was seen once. The CDR3 DNA follows: TGTGCCAGCAGCTTATCGGGCCGGGACCAAGAGACCCAGTACTTC. This gives the protein CASSLSGRDQETQYF. J is TRBJ2-5 and V is TRBV7-9; no firm D call. Per germline, CDR1 SEHNR and CDR2 FQNEAQ (reference sequence). The CDR3 totals 15 residues. V lost 2 bases to trimming and J lost 0 bases, with 10 bases between them.